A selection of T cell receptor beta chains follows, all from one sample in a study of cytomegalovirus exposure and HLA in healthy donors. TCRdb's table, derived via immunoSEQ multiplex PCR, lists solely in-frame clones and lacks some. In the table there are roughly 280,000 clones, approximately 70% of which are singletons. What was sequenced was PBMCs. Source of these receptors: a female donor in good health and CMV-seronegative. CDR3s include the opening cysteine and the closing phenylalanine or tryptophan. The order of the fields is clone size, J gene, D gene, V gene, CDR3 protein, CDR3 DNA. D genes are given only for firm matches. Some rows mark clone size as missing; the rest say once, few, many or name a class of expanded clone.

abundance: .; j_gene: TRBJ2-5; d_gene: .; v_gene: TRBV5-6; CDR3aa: CASSLVGATETQYF; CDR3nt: TGTGCCAGCAGCTTGGTGGGAGCTACCGAGACCCAGTACTTC
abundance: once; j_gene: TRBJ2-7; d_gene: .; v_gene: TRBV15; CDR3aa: CATNDGGPYEQYF; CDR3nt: TGTGCCACCAACGACGGGGGACCCTACGAGCAGTACTTC
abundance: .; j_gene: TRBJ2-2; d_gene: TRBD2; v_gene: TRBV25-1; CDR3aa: CASSAVAGVPGELFF; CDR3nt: TGTGCCAGCAGTGCCGTAGCGGGAGTTCCCGGGGAGCTGTTTTTT
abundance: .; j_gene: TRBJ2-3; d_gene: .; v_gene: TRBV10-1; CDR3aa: CASSERGERYTQYF; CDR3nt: TGCGCCAGCAGTGAGCGTGGGGAGCGGTATACGCAGTATTTT
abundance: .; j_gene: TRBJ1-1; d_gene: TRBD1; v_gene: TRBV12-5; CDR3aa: CASGSQGTNTEAFF; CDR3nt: TGTGCTAGTGGATCACAGGGGACGAACACTGAAGCTTTCTTT
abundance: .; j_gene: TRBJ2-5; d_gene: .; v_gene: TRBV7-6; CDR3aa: CASSLAGGWEETQYF; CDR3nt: TGTGCCAGCAGCTTAGCAGGGGGATGGGAAGAGACCCAGTACTTC
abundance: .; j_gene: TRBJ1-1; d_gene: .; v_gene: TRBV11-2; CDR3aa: CASSLDPLSMNTEAFF; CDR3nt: TGTGCCAGCAGCTTAGATCCTCTATCTATGAACACTGAAGCTTTCTTT
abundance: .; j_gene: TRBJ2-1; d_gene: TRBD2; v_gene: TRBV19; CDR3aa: CASSRLAGPLNEQFF; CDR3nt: TGTGCCAGTAGCAGATTAGCGGGACCCCTCAATGAGCAGTTCTTC
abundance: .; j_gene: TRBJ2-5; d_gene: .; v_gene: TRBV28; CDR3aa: CASSPDETEETQYF; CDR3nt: TGTGCCAGCAGCCCCGACGAGACAGAAGAGACCCAGTACTTC
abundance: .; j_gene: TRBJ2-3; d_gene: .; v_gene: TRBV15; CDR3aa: CATGLGGPTDTQYF; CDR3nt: TGTGCCACCGGCTTGGGGGGGCCGACAGATACGCAGTATTTT
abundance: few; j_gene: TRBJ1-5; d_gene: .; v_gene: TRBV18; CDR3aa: CASSPQETGNQPQHF; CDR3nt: TGTGCCAGCTCACCTCAGGAAACAGGAAATCAGCCCCAGCATTTT
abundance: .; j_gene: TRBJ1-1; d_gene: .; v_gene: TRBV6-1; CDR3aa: CASSDRGMNTEAFF; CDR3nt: TGTGCCAGCAGTGACAGGGGCATGAACACTGAAGCTTTCTTT
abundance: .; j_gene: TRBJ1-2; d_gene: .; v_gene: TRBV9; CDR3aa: CASSARDPGGYTF; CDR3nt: TGTGCCAGCAGCGCGCGGGACCCGGGAGGCTACACCTTC
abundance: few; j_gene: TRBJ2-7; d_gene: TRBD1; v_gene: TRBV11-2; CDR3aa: CASSWGPTGVDEQYF; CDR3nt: TGTGCCAGCAGCTGGGGACCGACAGGGGTGGACGAGCAGTACTTC
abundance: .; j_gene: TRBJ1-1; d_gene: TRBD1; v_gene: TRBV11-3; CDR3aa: CASSFRTGGVNTEAFF; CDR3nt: TGTGCCAGCAGCTTTCGGACAGGGGGGGTGAACACTGAAGCTTTCTTT
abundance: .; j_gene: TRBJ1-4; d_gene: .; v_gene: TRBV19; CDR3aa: CATRVPSNEKLFF; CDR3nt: TGTGCCACCAGGGTACCGAGTAATGAAAAACTGTTTTTT
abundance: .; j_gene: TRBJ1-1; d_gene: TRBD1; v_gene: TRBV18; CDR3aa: CASSLGTGNENTEAFF; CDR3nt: TGTGCCAGCTCCCTAGGGACAGGCAACGAGAACACTGAAGCTTTCTTT
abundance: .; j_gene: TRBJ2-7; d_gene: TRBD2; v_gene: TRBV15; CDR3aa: CATSRTGTSGRRQYF; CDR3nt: TGTGCCACCAGCAGAACCGGGACTAGCGGGAGACGGCAGTACTTC
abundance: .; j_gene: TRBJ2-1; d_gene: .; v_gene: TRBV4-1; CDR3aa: CASSPLAGYNEQFF; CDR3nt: TGCGCCAGCAGCCCACTAGCAGGCTACAATGAGCAGTTCTTC
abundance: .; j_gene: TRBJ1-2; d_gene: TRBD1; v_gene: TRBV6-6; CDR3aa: CASQQGGNYGYTF; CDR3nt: TGTGCCAGCCAACAGGGGGGCAACTATGGCTACACCTTC
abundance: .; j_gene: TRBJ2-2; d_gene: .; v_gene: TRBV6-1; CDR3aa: CASSGVRNTGELFF; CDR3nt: TGTGCCAGCAGTGGAGTTCGGAACACCGGGGAGCTGTTTTTT
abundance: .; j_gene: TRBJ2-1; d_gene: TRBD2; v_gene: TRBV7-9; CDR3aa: CASSLGDGLAEYNEQFF; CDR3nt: TGTGCCAGCAGCTTAGGGGATGGACTAGCGGAGTACAATGAGCAGTTCTTC
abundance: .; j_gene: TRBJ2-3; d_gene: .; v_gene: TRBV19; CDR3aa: CASSAGQKIGSTQYF; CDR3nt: TGTGCCAGTAGTGCGGGACAGAAGATTGGGAGTACGCAGTATTTT
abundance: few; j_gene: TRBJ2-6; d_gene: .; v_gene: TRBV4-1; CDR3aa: CASSRTVSHPQGANVLTF; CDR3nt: TGCGCCAGCAGCCGAACAGTTTCTCATCCCCAGGGGGCCAACGTCCTGACTTTC
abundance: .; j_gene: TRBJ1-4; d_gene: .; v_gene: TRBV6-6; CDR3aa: CASSAHRGGEKLFF; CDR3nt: TGTGCCAGCAGTGCCCACCGGGGTGGGGAAAAACTGTTTTTT
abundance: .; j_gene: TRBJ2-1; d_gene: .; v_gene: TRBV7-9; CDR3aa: CASSTGGENNEQFF; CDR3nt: TGTGCCAGCAGCACCGGAGGGGAAAACAATGAGCAGTTCTTC
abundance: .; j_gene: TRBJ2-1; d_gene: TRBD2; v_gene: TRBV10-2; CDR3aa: CASSATSDYNEQFF; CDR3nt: TGCGCCAGCAGCGCGACTAGCGACTACAATGAGCAGTTCTTC
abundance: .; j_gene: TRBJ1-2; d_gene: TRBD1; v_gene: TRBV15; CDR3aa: CATSRDQRTGANYGYTF; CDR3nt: TGTGCCACCAGCAGAGATCAACGGACAGGAGCTAACTATGGCTACACCTTC
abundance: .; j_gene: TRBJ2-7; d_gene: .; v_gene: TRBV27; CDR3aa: CASSLLRDYEQYF; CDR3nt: TGTGCCAGCAGTTTGCTTCGGGACTACGAGCAGTACTTC
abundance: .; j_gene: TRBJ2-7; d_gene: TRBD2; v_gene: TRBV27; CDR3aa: CASRRTLAGGAYEQYF; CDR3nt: TGTGCCAGCAGGCGGACCCTAGCGGGAGGGGCCTACGAGCAGTACTTC
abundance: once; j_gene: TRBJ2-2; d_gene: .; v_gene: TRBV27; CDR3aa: CATLQGLTGELFF; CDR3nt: TGTGCCACCCTCCAAGGACTCACCGGGGAGCTGTTTTTT
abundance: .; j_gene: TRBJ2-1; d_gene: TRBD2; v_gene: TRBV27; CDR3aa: CANPCGLPSGYNEQFF; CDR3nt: TGTGCCAACCCTTGCGGTCTGCCTAGCGGGTACAATGAGCAGTTCTTC
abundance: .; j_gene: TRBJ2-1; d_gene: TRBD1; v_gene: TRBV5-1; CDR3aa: CASSWGQGGNEQFF; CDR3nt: TGCGCCAGCAGCTGGGGACAGGGCGGTAATGAGCAGTTCTTC
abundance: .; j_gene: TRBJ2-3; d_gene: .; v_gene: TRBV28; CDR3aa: CASSDSTDTQYF; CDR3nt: TGTGCCAGCAGTGACTCTACAGATACGCAGTATTTT
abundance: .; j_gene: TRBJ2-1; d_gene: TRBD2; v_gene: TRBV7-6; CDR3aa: CASSELAGSYNEQFF; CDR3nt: TGTGCCAGCAGTGAACTAGCGGGATCCTACAATGAGCAGTTCTTC
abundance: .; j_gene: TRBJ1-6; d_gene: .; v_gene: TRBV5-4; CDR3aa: CASSSDTLSLHF; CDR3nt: TGTGCCAGCAGCTCAGACACTCTTTCCCTCCACTTT
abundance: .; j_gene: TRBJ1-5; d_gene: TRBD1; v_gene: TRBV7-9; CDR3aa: CASSRDRVGNQPQHF; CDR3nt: TGTGCCAGCAGCCGAGACAGGGTTGGCAATCAGCCCCAGCATTTT
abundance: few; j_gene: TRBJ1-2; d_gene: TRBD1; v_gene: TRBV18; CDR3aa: CASSRTGSYGYTF; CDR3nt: TGTGCCAGCTCACGGACAGGGTCCTATGGCTACACCTTC
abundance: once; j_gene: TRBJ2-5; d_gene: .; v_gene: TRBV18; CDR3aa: CASSPPGGGQETQYF; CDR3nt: TGTGCCAGCTCACCACCTGGGGGCGGCCAAGAGACCCAGTACTTC
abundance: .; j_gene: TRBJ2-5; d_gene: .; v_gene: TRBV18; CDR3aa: CASSPQEYPQETQYF; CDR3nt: TGTGCCAGCTCACCCCAAGAGTACCCCCAAGAGACCCAGTACTTC
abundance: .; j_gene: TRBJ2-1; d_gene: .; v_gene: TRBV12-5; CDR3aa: CASGFGGFGSNEQFF; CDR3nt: TGTGCTAGTGGTTTCGGGGGATTCGGATCGAATGAGCAGTTCTTC
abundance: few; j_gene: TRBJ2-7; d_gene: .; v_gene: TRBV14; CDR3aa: CASSVNYEQYF; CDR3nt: TGTGCCAGCAGCGTCAACTACGAGCAGTACTTC
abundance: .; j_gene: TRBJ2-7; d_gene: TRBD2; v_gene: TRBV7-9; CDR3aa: CSSSYTSGSLSEQYF; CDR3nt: TGTTCCAGCAGCTATACTAGCGGGAGTCTAAGCGAGCAGTACTTC
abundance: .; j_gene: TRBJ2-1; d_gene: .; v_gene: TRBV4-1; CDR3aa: CASSQDPGDVVGPYNEQFF; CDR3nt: TGCGCCAGCAGCCAAGATCCGGGGGACGTGGTGGGGCCTTACAATGAGCAGTTCTTC
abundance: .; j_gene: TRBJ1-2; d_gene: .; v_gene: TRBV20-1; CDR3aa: CRSRGSTF; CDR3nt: TGCAGGTCCAGAGGATCCACCTTC
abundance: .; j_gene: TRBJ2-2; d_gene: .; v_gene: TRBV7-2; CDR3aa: CASSLRTGELFF; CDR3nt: TGTGCCAGCAGCCTACGAACCGGGGAGCTGTTTTTT
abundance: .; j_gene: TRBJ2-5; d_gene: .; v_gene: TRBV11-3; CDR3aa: CASSFRSGDQETQYF; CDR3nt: TGTGCCAGCAGCTTCCGTTCAGGGGATCAAGAGACCCAGTACTTC